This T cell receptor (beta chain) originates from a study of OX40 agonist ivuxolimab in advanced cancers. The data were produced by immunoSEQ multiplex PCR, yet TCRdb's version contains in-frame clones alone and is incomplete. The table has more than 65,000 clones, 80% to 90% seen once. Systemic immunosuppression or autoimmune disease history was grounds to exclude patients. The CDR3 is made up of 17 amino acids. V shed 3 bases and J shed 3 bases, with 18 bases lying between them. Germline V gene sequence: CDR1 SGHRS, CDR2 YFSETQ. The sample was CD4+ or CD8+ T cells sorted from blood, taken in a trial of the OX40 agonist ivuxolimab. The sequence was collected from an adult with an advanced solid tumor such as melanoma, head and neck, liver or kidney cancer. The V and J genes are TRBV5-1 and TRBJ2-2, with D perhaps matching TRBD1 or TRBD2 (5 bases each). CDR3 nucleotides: TGCGCCAGCAGCTCGGGCCCGGGGATGGGGGACACCGGGGAGCTGTTTTTT. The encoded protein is CASSSGPGMGDTGELFF. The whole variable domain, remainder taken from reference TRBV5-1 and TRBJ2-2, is KAGVTQTPRYLIKTRGQQVTLSCSPISGHRSVSWYQQTPGQGLQFLFEYFSETQRNKGNFPGRFSGRQFSNSRSEMNVSTLELGDSALYLCASSSGPGMGDTGELFFGEGSRLTVL.